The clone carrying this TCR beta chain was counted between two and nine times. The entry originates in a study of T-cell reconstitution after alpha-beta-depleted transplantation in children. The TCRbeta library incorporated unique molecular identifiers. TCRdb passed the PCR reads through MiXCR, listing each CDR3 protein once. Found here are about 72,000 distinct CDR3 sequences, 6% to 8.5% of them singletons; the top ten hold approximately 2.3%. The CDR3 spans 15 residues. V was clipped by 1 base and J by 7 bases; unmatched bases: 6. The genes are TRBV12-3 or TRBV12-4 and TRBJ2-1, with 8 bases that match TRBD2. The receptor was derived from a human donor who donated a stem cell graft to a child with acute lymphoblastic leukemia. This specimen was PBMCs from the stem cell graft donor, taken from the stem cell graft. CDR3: CASSLVAGISNEQFF. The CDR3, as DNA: TGTGCCAGCAGTTTAGTAGCGGGAATTAGTAATGAGCAGTTCTTC.